The 9 T cell receptor beta chains below come from one sample, sequenced in a study of cytomegalovirus exposure and HLA in healthy donors. Primers: 60 Vbeta forward and 13 Jbeta reverse. Assay: immunoSEQ multiplex PCR; the TCRdb copy retains only in-frame clones and omits some. The sample shows under 200,000 clones, roughly four fifths of them seen only once. The sample taken for sequencing was PBMCs. The source of these receptors is a woman between 50 and 59 years old in good health and CMV-seronegative.

In regard to this clone: This sample also contains other DNA sequences that code for the same CDR3. CDR3 DNA sequence: TGCGCCAGCAGCTTACAGGTCCAAGAGACCCAGTACTTC. Protein: CASSLQVQETQYF. The chain combines TRBV5-1 with TRBJ2-5, with D possibly matching TRBD1 (5 bases). CDR1 is SGHRS and CDR2 is YFSETQ in the germline V gene. Trimming took off 2 bases at V and 1 base at J, with 6 bases between the two ends. The CDR3 is 13 residues long.

The chain has TRBV18 and TRBJ2-5, with D possibly matching TRBD1 (6 bases). With the DNA end fitting TRBJ2-7 better, the J assignment may be wrong. The CDR3 extends over 13 amino acids. Germline V gene data show CDR1 as KGHSH and CDR2 as LQKENI. In DNA, the CDR3 is TGTGCCAGCTCACAAACAGGGACCTACGAGCAGTACTTC. Its protein is CASSQTGTYEQYF.

The rearrangement links TRBV29-1 to TRBJ2-3; D is undetermined. CDR3 length: 15 residues. The germline V gene encodes CDR1 SQVTM and CDR2 ANQGSEA. V lost 0 bases, J lost 6 bases, and 16 bases lay in between. The CDR3 DNA sequence: TGCAGCGTTGAAGAGAGACATGTCGGTGCGGATACGCAGTATTTT. Protein: CSVEERHVGADTQYF.

This chain joins TRBV7-9 and TRBJ2-2, with a tentative D call TRBD1 (5 bases). Germline CDR1 is SEHNR and CDR2 is FQNEAQ (reference sequence). There are 15 residues in the CDR3. The V end was cut by 5 bases, the J end by 1 base, with 11 bases between. The CDR3 loop is CASSPATGNTGELFF. The CDR3 bases are TGTGCCAGCAGCCCGGCTACAGGGAACACCGGGGAGCTGTTTTTT.

The genes are TRBV2 and TRBJ1-1; D gene unclear. The V end was cut by 2 bases, the J end by 5 bases, with 12 bases between. The CDR3 is made up of 14 amino acids. Germline V lookup: CDR1 SNHLY, CDR2 FYNNEI. The CDR3 sequence is CASSEMGWSTEAFF. As DNA, the CDR3 is TGTGCCAGCAGTGAAATGGGTTGGAGTACTGAAGCTTTCTTT.

This clone showed up just a few times. The rearrangement joins TRBV4-1 to TRBJ1-1, with 7 bases identical to TRBD1. The J segment lost 1 base and the V segment lost 4 bases, leaving 0 bases of the junction unmatched. CDR1 and CDR2 from the germline V gene are MGHRA and YSYEKL. The CDR3 extends over 13 amino acids. Here the CDR3 DNA reads TGCGCCAGCAGCCGGACAGGGAACACTGAAGCTTTCTTT. The encoded protein is CASSRTGNTEAFF.

This rearrangement joins TRBV29-1 to TRBJ2-3, with a weak D call TRBD1 (5 bases). The CDR3 is 13 residues long. Trimming cost V 4 bases and J 2 bases, with 10 bases left between them. Germline V gene data show CDR1 as SQVTM and CDR2 as ANQGSEA. DNA of the CDR3: TGCAGCGTTGTACCAGGGTACACAGATACGCAGTATTTT. This translates into CSVVPGYTDTQYF.

The rearrangement joins TRBV9 to TRBJ1-4; perhaps TRBD1 as D (5 bases). This CDR3 region has 14 residues. CDR1 and CDR2 from the germline V gene are SGDLS and YYNGEE. V was trimmed by 2 bases and J by 5 bases, leaving 10 bases between them. In nucleotides, the CDR3 is TGTGCCAGCAGCGTGACAGACTGGAATGAAAAACTGTTTTTT. This encodes CASSVTDWNEKLFF.

The gene calls are TRBV30 and TRBJ2-3; 9 bases match TRBD2. The germline V gene encodes CDR1 GTSNPN and CDR2 SVGIG (reference sequence). The junction had 8 bases not matched to a gene; V was cut back by 1 base and J by 3 bases. CDR3 length: 16 residues. The DNA for the CDR3 is TGTGCCTGGAGTGGCTCCCCGGGACTAGCTACAGATACGCAGTATTTT. Protein: CAWSGSPGLATDTQYF. The whole variable domain, remainder taken from reference TRBV30 and TRBJ2-3, is SQTIHQWPATLVQPVGSPLSLECTVEGTSNPNLYWYRQAAGRGLQLLFYSVGIGQISSEVPQNLSASRPQDRQFILSSKKLLLSDSGFYLCAWSGSPGLATDTQYFGPGTRLTVL.